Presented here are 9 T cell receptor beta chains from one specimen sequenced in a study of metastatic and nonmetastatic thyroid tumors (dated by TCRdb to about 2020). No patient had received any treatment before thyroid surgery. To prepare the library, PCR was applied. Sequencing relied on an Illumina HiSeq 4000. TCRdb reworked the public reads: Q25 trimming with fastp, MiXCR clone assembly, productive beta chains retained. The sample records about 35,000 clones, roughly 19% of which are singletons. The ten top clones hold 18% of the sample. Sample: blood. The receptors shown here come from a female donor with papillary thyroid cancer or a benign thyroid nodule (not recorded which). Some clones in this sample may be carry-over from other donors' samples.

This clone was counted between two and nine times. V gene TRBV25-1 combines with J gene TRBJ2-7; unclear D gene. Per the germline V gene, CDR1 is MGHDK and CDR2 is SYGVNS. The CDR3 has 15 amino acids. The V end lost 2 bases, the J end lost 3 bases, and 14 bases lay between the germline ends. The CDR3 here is CASSEGPEEDYEQYF. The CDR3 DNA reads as TGTGCCAGCAGTGAAGGACCAGAAGAGGACTACGAGCAGTACTTC.

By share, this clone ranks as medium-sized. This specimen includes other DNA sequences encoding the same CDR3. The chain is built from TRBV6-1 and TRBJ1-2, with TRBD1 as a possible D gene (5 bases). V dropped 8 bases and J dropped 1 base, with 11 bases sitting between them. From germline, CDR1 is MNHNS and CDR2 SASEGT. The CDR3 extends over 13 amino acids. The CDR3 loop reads CASWGLINYGYTF. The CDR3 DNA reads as TGTGCCAGCTGGGGCCTCATTAACTATGGCTACACCTTC.

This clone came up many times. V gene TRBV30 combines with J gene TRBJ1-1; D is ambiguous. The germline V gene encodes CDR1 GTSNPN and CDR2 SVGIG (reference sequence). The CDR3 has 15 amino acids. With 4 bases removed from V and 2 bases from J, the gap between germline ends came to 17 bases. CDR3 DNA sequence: TGTGCCTGGACCAACAAAGGACTCATTAACACTGAAGCTTTCTTT. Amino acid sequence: CAWTNKGLINTEAFF. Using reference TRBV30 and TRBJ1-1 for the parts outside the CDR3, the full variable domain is SQTIHQWPATLVQPVGSPLSLECTVEGTSNPNLYWYRQAAGRGLQLLFYSVGIGQISSEVPQNLSASRPQDRQFILSSKKLLLSDSGFYLCAWTNKGLINTEAFFGQGTRLTVV.

CDR3 in DNA: TGTGCCAGCAGCTCGGGGGGAGCCCCTTATGAGCAGTTCTTC. It yields the protein CASSSGGAPYEQFF. This sequence joins TRBV7-8 and TRBJ2-1, with 7 bases identical to TRBD2. V shed 4 bases, J shed 8 bases, and the junction held 8 bases outside the gene matches. Germline assignment: CDR1 SGHVS and CDR2 FQNEAQ. The CDR3 covers 14 residues. Full variable domain (remainder filled in from reference TRBV7-8 and TRBJ2-1): GAGVSQSPRYKVAKRGQDVALRCDPISGHVSLFWYQQALGQGPEFLTYFQNEAQLDKSGLPSDRFFAERPEGSVSTLKIQRTQQEDSAVYLCASSSGGAPYEQFFGPGTRLTVL.

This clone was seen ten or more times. CDR3 amino acids: CASSLSESSGNTIYF. The CDR3 DNA reads TGTGCCAGCAGCTTATCAGAGAGCTCTGGAAACACCATATATTTT. The gene calls are TRBV7-6 and TRBJ1-3; D remains unclear. CDR1 and CDR2 (germline): SGHVS, FNYEAQ. V was clipped by 2 bases and J by 0 bases, with 8 bases between them. The length of the CDR3 is 15 residues.

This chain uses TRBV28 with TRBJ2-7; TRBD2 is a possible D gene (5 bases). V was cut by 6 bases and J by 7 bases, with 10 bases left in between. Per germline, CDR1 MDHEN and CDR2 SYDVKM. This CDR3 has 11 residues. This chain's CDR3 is CASSLGLEQYF. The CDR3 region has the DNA TGTGCCAGCAGCTTAGGACTGGAGCAGTACTTC. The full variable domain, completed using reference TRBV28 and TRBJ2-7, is DVKVTQSSRYLVKRTGEKVFLECVQDMDHENMFWYRQDPGLGLRLIYFSYDVKMKEKGDIPEGYSVSREKKERFSLILESASTNQTSMYLCASSLGLEQYFGPGTRLTVT.

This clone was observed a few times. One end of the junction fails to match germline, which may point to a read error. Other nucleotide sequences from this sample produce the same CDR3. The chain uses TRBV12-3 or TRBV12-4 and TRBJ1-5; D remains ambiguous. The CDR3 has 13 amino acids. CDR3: CASSLTENQPQHF. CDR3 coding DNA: TGTGCTAGCAGTCTTACGGAGAATCAGCCCCAGCATTTT.

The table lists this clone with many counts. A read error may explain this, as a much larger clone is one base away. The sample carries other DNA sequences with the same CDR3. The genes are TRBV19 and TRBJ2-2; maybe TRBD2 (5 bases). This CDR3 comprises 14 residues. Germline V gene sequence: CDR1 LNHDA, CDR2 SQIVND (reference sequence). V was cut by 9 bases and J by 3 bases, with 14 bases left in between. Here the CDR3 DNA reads TGTGCCAGCCGGGGTCGGGAAGACACCGGGGAGCTGTTTTTT. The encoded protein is CASRGREDTGELFF.

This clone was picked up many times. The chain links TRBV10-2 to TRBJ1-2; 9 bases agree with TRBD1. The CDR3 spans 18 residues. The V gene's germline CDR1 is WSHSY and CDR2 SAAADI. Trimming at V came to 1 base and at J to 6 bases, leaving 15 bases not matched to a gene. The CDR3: CASSEYLGTGRVLNGYTF. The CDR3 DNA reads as TGCGCCAGCAGTGAGTATCTCGGGACAGGGAGGGTTTTAAATGGCTACACCTTC.